This T cell receptor beta chain originates from a study of Tregs in tolerant kidney transplant recipients. The CDR3 covers 13 residues. The V end lost 6 bases, the J end lost 2 bases, and 11 bases lay between the germline ends. CDR1 and CDR2 (germline): LNHDA, SQIVND (reference sequence). Related graft donors supplied nonmyeloablative bone marrow transplants, and mixed chimerism was transient. This table comes from immunoSEQ multiplex PCR, and its TCRdb copy is limited to in-frame clones, with some not included. The profile shows tens of thousands of clones, about 90% of them singletons. The sample was CD4+ T cells from blood (PBMCs), taken 6 months after the transplant. The chain joins TRBV19 to TRBJ2-7; D might be TRBD2 (6 bases). The TCR comes from a human patient who received a combined kidney and bone marrow transplant. Some T cells may have come from the graft donor. The CDR3 protein is CASSGRSAYEQYF. The CDR3 DNA reads as TGTGCCAGTAGCGGGAGAAGTGCCTACGAGCAGTACTTC.